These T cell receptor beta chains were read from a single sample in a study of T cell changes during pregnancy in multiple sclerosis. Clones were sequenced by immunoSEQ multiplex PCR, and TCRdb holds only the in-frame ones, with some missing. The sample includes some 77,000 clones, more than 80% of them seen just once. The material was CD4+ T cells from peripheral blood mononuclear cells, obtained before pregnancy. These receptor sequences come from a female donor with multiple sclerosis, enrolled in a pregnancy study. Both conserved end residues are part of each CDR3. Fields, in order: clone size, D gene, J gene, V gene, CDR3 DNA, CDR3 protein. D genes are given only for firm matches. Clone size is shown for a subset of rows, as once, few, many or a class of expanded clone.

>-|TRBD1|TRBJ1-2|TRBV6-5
TGTGCCAGCAGTTACTTGCGTGGGACAGGGGTTGATGGCTACACCTTC
CASSYLRGTGVDGYTF
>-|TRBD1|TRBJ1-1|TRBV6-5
TGTGCCAGCAGGCGTGACAGGGGAGAAGCTTTCTTT
CASRRDRGEAFF
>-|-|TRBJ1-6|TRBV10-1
TGCGCCAGCAGTGAGTCCCCGAGGAGCTCGGGTTCACCCCTCCACTTT
CASSESPRSSGSPLHF
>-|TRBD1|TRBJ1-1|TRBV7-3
TGTGCCAGCAGCCTGACAGGGGGAGGAACTGAAGCTTTCTTT
CASSLTGGGTEAFF
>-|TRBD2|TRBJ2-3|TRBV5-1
TGCGCCAGCAGCTTAGGGCTAGCGGGAGTTGATACGCAGTATTTT
CASSLGLAGVDTQYF
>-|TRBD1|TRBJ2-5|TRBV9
TGTGCCAGCAGCGTAGGAAACAGGGGTTTGGAGACCCAGTACTTC
CASSVGNRGLETQYF
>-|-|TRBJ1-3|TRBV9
TGTGCCAGCAGCAACCAGGGGTCTGGAAACACCATATATTTT
CASSNQGSGNTIYF
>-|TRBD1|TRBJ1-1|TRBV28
TGTGCCAGCAGCCTGGACAGGGTGAACACTGAAGCTTTCTTT
CASSLDRVNTEAFF
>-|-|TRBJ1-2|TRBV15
TGTGCCACCAGCAGAGATGCTTACCCGGACTATGGCTACACCTTC
CATSRDAYPDYGYTF
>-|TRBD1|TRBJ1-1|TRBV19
TGTGCCAGTAGGAGGACAGGGGGCACTGAAGCTTTCTTT
CASRRTGGTEAFF
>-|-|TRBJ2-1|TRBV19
TGTGCCGCAGGCCGCGATGAGCAGTTCTTC
CAAGRDEQFF
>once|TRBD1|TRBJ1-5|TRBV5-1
TGCGCCAGCAGCCCTGGGGACAGGGAAACCAATAGACAGCATTTT
CASSPGDRETNRQHF
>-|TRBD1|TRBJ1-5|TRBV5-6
TGTGCCAGCAGCCCCGGGACAGGTAGCAATCAGCCCCAGCATTTT
CASSPGTGSNQPQHF
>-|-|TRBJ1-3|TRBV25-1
TGTGCCAGCAGTGACGCGGGAAACACCATATATTTT
CASSDAGNTIYF
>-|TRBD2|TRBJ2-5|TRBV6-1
TGTGCCAGCAGTGGGGTTCGGGAGGGAAAGACCCAGTACTTC
CASSGVREGKTQYF
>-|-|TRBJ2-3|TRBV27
TGTGCCTCCCAGCCGAGCGGGAGCACAGATACGCAGTATTTT
CASQPSGSTDTQYF
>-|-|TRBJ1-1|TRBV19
TGTGCCAGTAGCCCCTGGGGGGAGAACACTGAAGCTTTCTTT
CASSPWGENTEAFF
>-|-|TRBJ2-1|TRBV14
TGTGCCAGCAGCCAATCTCGAGGGTTATACAATGAGCAGTTCTTC
CASSQSRGLYNEQFF
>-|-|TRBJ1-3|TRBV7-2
TGTGCCAGCAGCTTAGCCTCGGGTGCGGCTGGAAACACCATATATTTT
CASSLASGAAGNTIYF
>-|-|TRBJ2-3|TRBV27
TGTGCCAGCACCCGATTCCGCGGCGCTAGCACAGATACGCAGTATTTT
CASTRFRGASTDTQYF
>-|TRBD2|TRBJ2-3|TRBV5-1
TGCGCCAGCAGCTTGGCGGGGGGGCCAGATACGCAGTATTTT
CASSLAGGPDTQYF
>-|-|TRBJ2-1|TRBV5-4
TGTGCCAGCAGCCGGGACTCGGCGAATGAGCAGTTCTTC
CASSRDSANEQFF
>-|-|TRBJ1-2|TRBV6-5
TGTGCCAGCAGTCAAGACAGCTATGGCTACACCTTC
CASSQDSYGYTF
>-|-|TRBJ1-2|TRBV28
TGTGCCAGCAGTCCCCCCGCCGGAGGCCCTCCGGGCTATGGCTACACCTTC
CASSPPAGGPPGYGYTF
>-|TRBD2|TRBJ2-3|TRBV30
TGTGCCTGGAGTGTACTTAGCGGGACCAGCACAGATACGCAGTATTTT
CAWSVLSGTSTDTQYF
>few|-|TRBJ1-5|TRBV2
TGTGCCAGCAGTCCAACTCCTAGCAATCAGCCCCAGCATTTT
CASSPTPSNQPQHF
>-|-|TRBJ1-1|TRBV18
TGTGCCAGCTCACCCTCGACAGGATTGGGGTACACTGAAGCTTTCTTT
CASSPSTGLGYTEAFF
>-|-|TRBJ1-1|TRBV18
TGTGCCAGCTCACCGGGGCAGGGATCCACTGAAGCTTTCTTT
CASSPGQGSTEAFF
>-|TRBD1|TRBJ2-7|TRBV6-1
TGTGCCAGCATCTTGGAGGACAGGACGTACGAGCAGTACTTC
CASILEDRTYEQYF
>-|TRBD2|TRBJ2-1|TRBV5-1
TGCGCCAGCAGCCTAACCCTCCAGGTTAGCGGGAGTAGGAATGAGCAGTTCTTC
CASSLTLQVSGSRNEQFF
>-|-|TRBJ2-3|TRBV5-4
TGTGCCAGCAGCCCCGGACAAGAGAGAGATACGCAGTATTTT
CASSPGQERDTQYF
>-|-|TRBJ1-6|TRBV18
TGTGCCAGCTCACCAGGACACGCCAATTCACCCCTCCACTTT
CASSPGHANSPLHF
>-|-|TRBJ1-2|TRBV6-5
TGTGCCAGCAGCCTACAGGGTTTCCCTAACTATGGCTACACCTTC
CASSLQGFPNYGYTF
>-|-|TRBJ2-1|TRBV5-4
TGTGCCAGCAGCTTGTTAACAGAGCAGTTCTTC
CASSLLTEQFF
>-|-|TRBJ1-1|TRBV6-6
TGTGCCAGCAGTTACTCCGAGCTGAACACTGAAGCTTTCTTT
CASSYSELNTEAFF
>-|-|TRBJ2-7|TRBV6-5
TGTGCCAGCAGTTACTCGATAGGGAGCGAGCAGTACTTC
CASSYSIGSEQYF
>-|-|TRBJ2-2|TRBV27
TGTGCCAGCACCTCTGGTGTGGGCTTGAACACCGGGGAGCTGTTTTTT
CASTSGVGLNTGELFF
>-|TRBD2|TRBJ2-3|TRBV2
TGTGCCAGCAGTATAGAAGCGGGGGGGGGTAGCACAGATACGCAGTATTTT
CASSIEAGGGSTDTQYF
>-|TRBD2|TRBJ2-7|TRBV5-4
TGTGCCAGCAGCTTTGGGGGGGGATCGGCGTACGAGCAGTACTTC
CASSFGGGSAYEQYF
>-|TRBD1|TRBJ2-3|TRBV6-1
TGTGCCAGCAGTGCCCGGGACAGGGGGCTAAAAGATACGCAGTATTTT
CASSARDRGLKDTQYF
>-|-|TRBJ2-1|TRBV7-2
TGTGCCAGCAGCTTAGGTACAACCAATGAGCAGTTCTTC
CASSLGTTNEQFF
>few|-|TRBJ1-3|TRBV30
TGTGCCTGGACTCCAGAGGGTGCGAAAGGAAACACCATATATTTT
CAWTPEGAKGNTIYF
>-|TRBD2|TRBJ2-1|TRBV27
TGTGCCAGCAGTCAAACCTCTGTGGGACTAGCGTCCCCACGCTCCTACAATGAGCAGTTCTTC
CASSQTSVGLASPRSYNEQFF
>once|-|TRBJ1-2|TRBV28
TGTGCCAGCAGTAATCAGGTTAACTATGGCTACACCTTC
CASSNQVNYGYTF
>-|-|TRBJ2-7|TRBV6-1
TGTGCCAGCACCAGGTTAGAGGGAAACTCCTACGAGCAGTACTTC
CASTRLEGNSYEQYF
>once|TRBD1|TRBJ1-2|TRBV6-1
TGTGCCAGCAGTGAAACAGGGGGAGGGAACTATGGCTACACCTTC
CASSETGGGNYGYTF
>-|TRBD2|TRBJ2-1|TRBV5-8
TGTGCCAGCAGCTTGGAATCTTGGACTAGCGGCTCCTACAATGAGCAGTTCTTC
CASSLESWTSGSYNEQFF
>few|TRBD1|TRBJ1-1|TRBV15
TGTGCCACCAGCTTCAGGACAGGGATCGAAGCTTTCTTT
CATSFRTGIEAFF
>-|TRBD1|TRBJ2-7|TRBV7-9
TGTGCCAGCAGCCCCGGGACAGGGGTCCTCGAGCAGTACTTC
CASSPGTGVLEQYF
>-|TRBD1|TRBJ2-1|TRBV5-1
TGCGCCAGCAGCTTGGAGATGCGACAGGGGATGGATGAGCAGTTCTTC
CASSLEMRQGMDEQFF
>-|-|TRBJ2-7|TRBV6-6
TGTGCCAGCAGTTTAGGTGACAGATACGAGCAGTACTTC
CASSLGDRYEQYF
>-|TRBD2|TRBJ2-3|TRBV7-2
TGTGCCAGCAGCTTAGAGCCTAGCGGGGGAGGGGATACGCAGTATTTT
CASSLEPSGGGDTQYF
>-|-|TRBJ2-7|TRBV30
TGTGCCTGGAGTAGGGGGGAGGGCGGGGACGAGCAGTACTTC
CAWSRGEGGDEQYF
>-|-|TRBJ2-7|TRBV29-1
TGCAGCGTTGAATCTGGGGGCGGCTACGAGCAGTACTTC
CSVESGGGYEQYF
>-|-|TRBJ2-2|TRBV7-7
TGTGCCAGCAGCTTATCCGCGCAGGGGCGAAGCGGGGAGCTGTTTTTT
CASSLSAQGRSGELFF